Each of the 17 T cell receptor beta chains below was sequenced from the same sample in a study of blood T cell repertoires in COVID-19. TCRdb's copy holds only in-frame clones and misses some; the assay was immunoSEQ multiplex PCR. The sample lists 300,000 or so clones, roughly 84% occurring once. Sequencing input: peripheral blood. Every receptor here comes from a man aged 50-60 years with active or convalescent COVID-19.

This clone was seen only a few times. CDR3 sequence reads: CASSSRLAGDTGELFF. In nucleotides, the CDR3 is TGTGCCAGCAGCTCGAGACTAGCGGGAGACACCGGGGAGCTGTTTTTT. V usage is TRBV5-6 and J usage is TRBJ2-2; 12 positions match TRBD2. CDR3 size: 16 residues. V was pared by 3 bases and J by 3 bases, with 3 bases of the junction left unmatched. Germline V gene data show CDR1 as SGHDT and CDR2 as YYEEEE. The full variable domain, rest sourced from reference TRBV5-6 and TRBJ2-2, is DAGVTQSPTHLIKTRGQQVTLRCSPKSGHDTVSWYQQALGQGPQFIFQYYEEEERQRGNFPDRFSGHQFPNYSSELNVNALLLGDSALYLCASSSRLAGDTGELFFGEGSRLTVL.

The V gene is TRBV19, the J gene TRBJ2-1, with D possibly TRBD2 on 6 matching bases. The V end was cut by 4 bases, the J end by 0 bases, with 13 bases between. Germline CDR1 and CDR2: LNHDA and SQIVND (reference sequence). The CDR3 runs 16 residues. CDR3 protein: CASSTSDYSSYNEQFF. CDR3 nucleotides: TGTGCCAGTAGTACTTCGGACTATTCCTCCTACAATGAGCAGTTCTTC.

The chain recombines TRBV29-1 with TRBJ2-5; 9 nucleotides align to TRBD2. This CDR3 has 14 amino acids. V lost 3 bases to trimming and J lost 5 bases; unmatched junction nucleotides: 7. The V gene's germline CDR1 is SQVTM and CDR2 ANQGSEA. CDR3 DNA: TGCAGCGTTGATGCGGGGGGGCTAATGGAGACCCAGTACTTC. Translating it yields CSVDAGGLMETQYF.

The chain carries TRBV28 and TRBJ1-5; 7 nucleotides agree with TRBD1. The J segment lost 3 bases and the V segment lost 4 bases, leaving 3 bases of the junction unmatched. Germline V gives CDR1 MDHEN, CDR2 SYDVKM. The CDR3 spans 14 residues. The CDR3 is CASSSGQANQPQHF. The CDR3 DNA follows: TGTGCCAGCAGTTCCGGACAGGCCAATCAGCCCCAGCATTTT.

This clone was observed once. V is TRBV7-8 and J is TRBJ2-7; D is perhaps TRBD2 (5 bases). The CDR3 spans 14 residues. Deletions cut 1 base from V and 3 bases from J, with 10 bases between. CDR1 SGHVS and CDR2 FQNEAQ come from the germline V gene. This chain's CDR3 is CASSLGTEGYEQYF. CDR3 nucleotide sequence: TGTGCCAGCAGCTTAGGTACAGAGGGCTACGAGCAGTACTTC. The whole variable domain, filled in from reference TRBV7-8 and TRBJ2-7, reads GAGVSQSPRYKVAKRGQDVALRCDPISGHVSLFWYQQALGQGPEFLTYFQNEAQLDKSGLPSDRFFAERPEGSVSTLKIQRTQQEDSAVYLCASSLGTEGYEQYFGPGTRLTVT.

On this clone itself: The same CDR3 arises from other DNA sequences in this sample as well. V gene TRBV7-2 combines with J gene TRBJ1-5, with 9 positions matching TRBD1. V lost 5 bases, J lost 5 bases, and 1 base stayed unmatched. There are 13 residues in the CDR3. The germline gives CDR1 SGHTA, CDR2 FQGNSA. For the CDR3, the DNA is TGTGCCAGCAGCAGACAGGGGGATCAGCCCCAGCATTTT. Residues: CASSRQGDQPQHF.

The CDR3 is CASSWSGTGYYEQYF. Written as DNA, the CDR3 is TGCGCCAGCAGTTGGTCCGGGACAGGGTACTACGAGCAGTACTTC. The genes are TRBV4-1 and TRBJ2-7; 9 bases map to TRBD1. Losses at the gene ends were 6 bases for V and 3 bases for J; bases not matched to a gene: 9. Germline V gene sequence: CDR1 MGHRA, CDR2 YSYEKL. CDR3 length: 15 amino acids.

The chain recombines TRBV18 with TRBJ1-5, with D tentatively TRBD1 (6 bases). V was shortened by 5 bases and J by 9 bases, with 23 bases between the two germline ends. The CDR3 length is 16 residues. The V gene's germline CDR1 is KGHSH and CDR2 LQKENI. CDR3 in amino acids: CASSSGPTTGKVPQHF. The CDR3 DNA sequence: TGTGCCAGCTCATCCGGACCTACTACAGGGAAAGTGCCCCAGCATTTT.

The chain couples TRBV27 to TRBJ2-3, with D possibly matching TRBD2 (7 bases). V lost 8 bases and J 2 bases, leaving 11 bases between the germline ends. Germline V gene sequence: CDR1 MNHEY, CDR2 SMNVEV (reference sequence). The CDR3 covers 13 residues. The CDR3 protein is CASGRGITDTQYF. The CDR3 nucleotides read TGTGCCAGCGGGAGGGGGATCACAGATACGCAGTATTTT.

The rearrangement links TRBV28 to TRBJ2-2, with 10 bases identical to TRBD1. Trimming removed 5 bases from V and 6 bases from J; junction bases left unmatched: 6. CDR1 and CDR2 from the germline V gene are MDHEN and SYDVKM. The CDR3 covers 15 residues. The CDR3 loop reads CASSPADRGAGELFF. For the CDR3, the DNA is TGTGCCAGCAGTCCTGCGGACAGGGGGGCCGGGGAGCTGTTTTTT.

The V gene is TRBV6-5, the J gene TRBJ1-2; D possibly corresponds to TRBD1 (5 bases). Germline V gene data show CDR1 as MNHEY and CDR2 as SVGAGI. The CDR3 loop spans 14 amino acids. V lost 7 bases to trimming and J lost 6 bases, with 18 bases between them. The CDR3 sequence is CASKNGGGIHGYTF. The CDR3 DNA is TGTGCCAGCAAAAACGGGGGAGGGATACATGGCTACACCTTC.

This chain joins TRBV18 and TRBJ1-1; TRBD1 matches at 8 bases. J was trimmed by 6 bases and V by 8 bases; bases with no gene match: 8. The length of the CDR3 is 13 residues. Germline lookup yields CDR1 KGHSH and CDR2 LQKENI. Here the CDR3 reads CASAADRAAEAFF. The CDR3 DNA reads TGTGCCAGCGCCGCGGACAGGGCGGCTGAAGCTTTCTTT.

Remarks on this clone: The junction departs from germline at one end; a sequencing error may be responsible. This chain connects TRBV4-1 to TRBJ1-2; D is unclear. The CDR3 is 17 amino acids. Germline V gene lookup returns CDR1 MGHRA and CDR2 YSYEKL. The DNA for the CDR3 is TGCGCCAGCAGGCAAGGGATCGCAGGAGGAGTGGGTTATGGCTACACCTTC. Translating it yields CASRQGIAGGVGYGYTF.

The V call is TRBV28, the J call TRBJ1-5; no firm D call. CDR3 size: 12 residues. V lost 6 bases to trimming and J lost 5 bases, with 8 bases between them. Germline assignment: CDR1 MDHEN and CDR2 SYDVKM. The CDR3 reads CASSPVYQPQHF. Written as DNA, the CDR3 is TGTGCCAGCAGCCCCGTGTATCAGCCCCAGCATTTT.

V is TRBV2 and J is TRBJ1-3; 7 bases are a match to TRBD1. The germline gives CDR1 SNHLY, CDR2 FYNNEI. After removal of 6 bases from V and 2 bases from J, the junction contained 7 bases not matched to a gene. This CDR3 contains 15 residues. The chain's CDR3 is CASRRQGAAGNTIYF. CDR3 in DNA: TGTGCCAGCAGGAGACAGGGAGCCGCTGGAAACACCATATATTTT. The whole variable domain, remainder taken from reference TRBV2 and TRBJ1-3, is EPEVTQTPSHQVTQMGQEVILRCVPISNHLYFYWYRQILGQKVEFLVSFYNNEISEKSEIFDDQFSVERPDGSNFTLKIRSTKLEDSAMYFCASRRQGAAGNTIYFGEGSWLTVV.

The rearrangement links TRBV28 to TRBJ1-3; TRBD1 matches at 7 bases. Losses at the gene ends were 3 bases for V and 2 bases for J; bases not matched to a gene: 4. CDR1 and CDR2 from the germline V gene are MDHEN and SYDVKM. This CDR3 is built from 15 residues. The CDR3 spells CASSFPDRAGNTIYF. In DNA, the CDR3 is TGTGCCAGCAGTTTCCCTGACAGGGCTGGAAACACCATATATTTT.

The CDR3 DNA reads as TGCGCCAGCAGCTCGACACCCGACGAGCAGTACTTC. Amino acid sequence: CASSSTPDEQYF. The chain recombines TRBV5-1 with TRBJ2-7; D remains unclear. V was trimmed by 3 bases and J by 5 bases, leaving 9 bases between them. This CDR3 spans 12 amino acids. Germline lookup yields CDR1 SGHRS and CDR2 YFSETQ.